The source of this TCR beta chain is a study of T-cell reconstitution after alpha-beta-depleted transplantation in children. Comment on this clonotype: The antigen remains undetermined.

The TCRbeta library was prepared with unique molecular identifiers. TCRdb reanalysed the PCR reads using MiXCR and keeps one entry per CDR3 protein. Of 500,000 or so distinct CDR3 sequences in the sample, about an eighth are singletons; the top ten hold 12% to 15%. V lost 0 bases to trimming and J lost 9 bases; unmatched junction nucleotides: 2. Germline-derived CDR1 and CDR2 are LGHDT and YNNKEL (reference sequence). The CDR3 runs 13 residues. Whole-study results and caveats: When one year had passed after transplant, most T-cell counts and diversity came from newly produced T cells. Several hundred expanded graft clones reportedly gave rise to the alpha-beta T cells present about two months after transplant. The high TCRbeta diversity at day 60 in some patients came from surviving recipient T cells and thymic progenitors.

The V call is TRBV3-1, the J call TRBJ2-4, with 7 bases matching TRBD1. Source: PBMCs, mostly from graft donor cells, taken 180 days after TCRalphabeta/CD19-depleted stem cell transplant. This sequence was found in a female patient between 2 and 10 years old who had a stem cell transplant for aplastic anemia, so the T cells may come from the graft donor. The CDR3 sequence: CASSQDTGVIQYF. CDR3 DNA sequence: TGTGCCAGCAGCCAAGACACAGGGGTCATTCAGTACTTC.